This T cell receptor beta chain was retrieved from a study of T cell changes during pregnancy in multiple sclerosis. The table came from immunoSEQ multiplex PCR; TCRdb's copy has only in-frame clones and leaves some out. The sample yields about 93,000 clones, around 94% seen once. Germline V gives CDR1 MNHEY, CDR2 SMNVEV (reference sequence). V was cut by 4 bases and J by 9 bases, with 7 bases left in between. The CDR3 extends over 11 amino acids. The source was peripheral blood, collected after pregnancy. The receptor was isolated from a female donor with multiple sclerosis, enrolled in a pregnancy study. V usage is TRBV27 and J usage is TRBJ1-5; D gene uncertain. Here the CDR3 reads CASSSGGPQHF. As DNA, the CDR3 is TGTGCCAGCAGTTCGGGAGGGCCCCAGCATTTT.